The sequence of this T cell receptor (beta chain) was determined in a study of blood T cell repertoires in COVID-19. Study as a whole: Samples of COVID-19 (acute and convalescent) were obtained from the United States, Italy and Spain. T cells, B-cell-depleted T cells, or PBMCs provided the cDNA or gDNA that served as material.

Original analysis: The assay estimated nucleated cells by amplifying reference gene primers. Only in-frame clones appear in the TCRdb table, and some are missing; sequencing was by immunoSEQ multiplex PCR. V and J calls and clone size are those listed in that table; D and trimming were worked out from the DNA. The data show tens of thousands of clones, 90% seen once. CDR3 length: 13 amino acids. Germline CDR1 reads ENHRY; CDR2 reads SYGVKD. V lost 7 bases, J lost 0 bases, and 8 bases lay in between. The clonotype was recovered from a human donor in a cohort sampled during active COVID-19. The sample was peripheral blood. This chain links TRBV10-3 with TRBJ2-3, with no clear D. The CDR3 region has the DNA TGTGCCATCACGAGTTCTAGCACAGATACGCAGTATTTT. Protein product: CAITSSSTDTQYF.